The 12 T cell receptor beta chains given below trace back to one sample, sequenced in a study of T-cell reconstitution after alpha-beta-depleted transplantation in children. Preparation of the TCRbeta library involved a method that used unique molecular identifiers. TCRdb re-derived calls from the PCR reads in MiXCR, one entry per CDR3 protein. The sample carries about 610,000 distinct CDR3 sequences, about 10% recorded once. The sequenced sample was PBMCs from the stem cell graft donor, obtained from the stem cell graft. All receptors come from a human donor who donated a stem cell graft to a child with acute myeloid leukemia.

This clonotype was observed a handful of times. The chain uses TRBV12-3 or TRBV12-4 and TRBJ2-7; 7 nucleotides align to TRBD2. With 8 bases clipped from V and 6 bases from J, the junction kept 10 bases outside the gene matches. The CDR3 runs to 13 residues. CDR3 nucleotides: TGTGCCAGCCTGGGCGGGAGAAAATCCGAGCAGTACTTC. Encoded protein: CASLGGRKSEQYF.

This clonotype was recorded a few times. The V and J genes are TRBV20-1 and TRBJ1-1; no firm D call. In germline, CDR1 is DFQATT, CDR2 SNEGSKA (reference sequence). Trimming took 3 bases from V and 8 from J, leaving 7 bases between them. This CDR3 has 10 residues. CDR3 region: CSASRAEAFF. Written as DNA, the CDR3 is TGCAGTGCTAGCCGGGCCGAAGCTTTCTTT.

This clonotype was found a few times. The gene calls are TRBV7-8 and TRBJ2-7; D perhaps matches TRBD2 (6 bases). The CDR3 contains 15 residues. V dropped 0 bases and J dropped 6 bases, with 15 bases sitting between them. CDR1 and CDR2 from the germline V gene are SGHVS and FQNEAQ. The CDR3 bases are TGTGCCAGCAGCTTAGCCTCGGGAGCAGGAGGCGAGCAGTACTTC. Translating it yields CASSLASGAGGEQYF.

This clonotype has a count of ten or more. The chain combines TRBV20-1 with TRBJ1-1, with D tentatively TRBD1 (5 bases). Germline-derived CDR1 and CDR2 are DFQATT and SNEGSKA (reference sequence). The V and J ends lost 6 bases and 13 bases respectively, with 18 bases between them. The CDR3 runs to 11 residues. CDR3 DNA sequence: TGCAGTGCCACTTACGTCCTAACAGGTTTCTTT. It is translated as CSATYVLTGFF.

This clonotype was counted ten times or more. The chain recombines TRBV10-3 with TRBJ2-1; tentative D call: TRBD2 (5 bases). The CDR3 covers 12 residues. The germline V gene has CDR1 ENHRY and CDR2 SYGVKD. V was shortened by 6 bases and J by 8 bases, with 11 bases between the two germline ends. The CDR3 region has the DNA TGTGCCATCAGGGGGAGTTGGGATGAGCAGTTCTTC. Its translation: CAIRGSWDEQFF.

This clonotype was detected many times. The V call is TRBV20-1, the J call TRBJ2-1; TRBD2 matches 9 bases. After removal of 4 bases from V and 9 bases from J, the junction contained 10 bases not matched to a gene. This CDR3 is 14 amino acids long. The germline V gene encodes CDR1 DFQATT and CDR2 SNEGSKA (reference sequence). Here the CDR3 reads CSAKISGRQGEQFF. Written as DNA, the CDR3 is TGCAGTGCTAAAATTAGCGGGAGACAGGGTGAGCAGTTCTTC.

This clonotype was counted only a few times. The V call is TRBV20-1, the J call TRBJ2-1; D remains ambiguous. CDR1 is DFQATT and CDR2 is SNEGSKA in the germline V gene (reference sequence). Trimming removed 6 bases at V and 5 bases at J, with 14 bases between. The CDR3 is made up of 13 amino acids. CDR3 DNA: TGCAGTGCCCCGAGTCGGAGAAACAATGAGCAGTTCTTC. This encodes CSAPSRRNNEQFF.

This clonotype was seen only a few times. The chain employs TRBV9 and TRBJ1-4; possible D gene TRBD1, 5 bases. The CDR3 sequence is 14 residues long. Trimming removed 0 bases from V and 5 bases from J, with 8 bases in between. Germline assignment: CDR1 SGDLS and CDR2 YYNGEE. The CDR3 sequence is CASSVGAGNEKLFF. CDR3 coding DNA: TGTGCCAGCAGCGTAGGGGCAGGGAATGAAAAACTGTTTTTT.

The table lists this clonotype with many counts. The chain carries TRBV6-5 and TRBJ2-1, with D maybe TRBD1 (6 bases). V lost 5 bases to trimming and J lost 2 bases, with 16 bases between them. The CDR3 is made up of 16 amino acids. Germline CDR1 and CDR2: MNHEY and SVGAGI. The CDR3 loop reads CASSRVDRITYNEQFF. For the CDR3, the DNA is TGTGCCAGCAGTCGGGTGGACAGAATTACCTACAATGAGCAGTTCTTC.

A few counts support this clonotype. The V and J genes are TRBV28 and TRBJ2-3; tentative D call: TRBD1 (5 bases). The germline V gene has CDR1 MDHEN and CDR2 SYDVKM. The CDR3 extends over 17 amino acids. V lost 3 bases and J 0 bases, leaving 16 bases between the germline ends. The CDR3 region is CASSFRQGASSTDTQYF. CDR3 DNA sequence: TGTGCCAGCAGTTTTCGGCAGGGCGCGTCTAGCACAGATACGCAGTATTTT. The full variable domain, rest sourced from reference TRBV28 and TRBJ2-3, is DVKVTQSSRYLVKRTGEKVFLECVQDMDHENMFWYRQDPGLGLRLIYFSYDVKMKEKGDIPEGYSVSREKKERFSLILESASTNQTSMYLCASSFRQGASSTDTQYFGPGTRLTVL.

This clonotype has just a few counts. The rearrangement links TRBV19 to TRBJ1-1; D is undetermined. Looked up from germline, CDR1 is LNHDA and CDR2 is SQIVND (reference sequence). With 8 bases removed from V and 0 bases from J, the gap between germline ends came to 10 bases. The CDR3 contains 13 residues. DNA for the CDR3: TGTGCCAGTGCGGCGAGGGTGAACACTGAAGCTTTCTTT. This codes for CASAARVNTEAFF. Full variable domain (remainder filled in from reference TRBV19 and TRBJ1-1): DGGITQSPKYLFRKEGQNVTLSCEQNLNHDAMYWYRQDPGQGLRLIYYSQIVNDFQKGDIAEGYSVSREKKESFPLTVTSAQKNPTAFYLCASAARVNTEAFFGQGTRLTVV.

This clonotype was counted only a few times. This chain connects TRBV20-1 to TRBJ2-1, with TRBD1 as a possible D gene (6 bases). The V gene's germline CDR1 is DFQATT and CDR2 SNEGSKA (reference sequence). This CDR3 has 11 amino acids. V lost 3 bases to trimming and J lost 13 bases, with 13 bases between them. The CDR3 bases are TGCAGTGCTAGTTTAGGGGGAGCCCAGTTCTTC. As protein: CSASLGGAQFF.